This passage covers 2 T cell receptor beta chains from one sample sequenced in a study of CD8 T cells in Susac syndrome. An amount of RNA that ranged from roughly 0.5 to 1 ug was reverse transcribed with random hexamers. TCRdb ran MiXCR on the immunoSEQ multiplex PCR reads and lists one entry per CDR3 protein. The sample holds roughly 200,000 distinct CDR3 sequences, about 95% seen once. Sequencing was performed on CD4+ T cells from PBMCs. These receptors all stem from a human donor with Susac syndrome.

This clonotype was found once. The chain carries TRBV3-1 and TRBJ2-2; no clear D. From germline, CDR1 is LGHDT and CDR2 YNNKEL (reference sequence). The CDR3 totals 16 residues. Trimming removed 4 bases from V and 5 bases from J, with 17 bases in between. The CDR3 loop reads CASSPHKGQSTGELFF. The CDR3 DNA reads as TGTGCCAGCAGCCCGCACAAGGGTCAAAGTACCGGGGAGCTGTTTTTT.

The rearrangement joins TRBV30 to TRBJ1-5, with a weak D call TRBD1 (6 bases). The CDR3 extends over 14 amino acids. Germline-derived CDR1 and CDR2 are GTSNPN and SVGIG (reference sequence). Trimming stripped 2 bases from V and 4 bases from J, with 12 bases between. In DNA form, the CDR3 reads TGTGCCTGGAGTAGAGGAGGGGGGAATCAGCCCCAGCATTTT. Its translation is CAWSRGGGNQPQHF.